These 16 T cell receptor beta chains were sequenced from one sample in a study of T cells in Graves' hyperthyroidism and ophthalmopathy. TCR beta CDR3 region amplification was performed from RNA transcripts. HTBI primers drove first-round RT-PCR of the TCR CDR3. TCRdb called the multiplex PCR reads again in MiXCR, with one record for every CDR3 protein. Here the sample spans hundreds of thousands of distinct CDR3 sequences, about 14% being singletons. The sequencing sample was made of blood. These receptor sequences come from a woman aged 45-65 years with Graves' ophthalmopathy.

The table lists this clonotype with many counts. The J gene is TRBJ1-1, the V gene TRBV2, with a possible D match to TRBD1 (5 bases). There are 11 residues in the CDR3. V was shortened by 7 bases and J by 5 bases, with 8 bases between the two germline ends. The germline V gene has CDR1 SNHLY and CDR2 FYNNEI. The CDR3, as DNA: TGTGCCAGCACCGGGGCGACTGAAGCTTTCTTT. It codes for CASTGATEAFF.

This clonotype has ten or more counts. The chain is built from TRBV12-3 or TRBV12-4 and TRBJ2-1, with 8 bases matching TRBD1. The trim removed 3 bases at V and 12 bases at J, leaving 7 bases unmatched. There are 13 residues in the CDR3. This chain's CDR3 is CASSFQGAGLQFF. In nucleotides, the CDR3 is TGTGCCAGCAGTTTCCAGGGGGCCGGGTTGCAGTTCTTC.

For this clonotype: A read error may account for a junction end that differs from germline. The J gene is TRBJ2-3, the V gene TRBV24-1; D remains ambiguous. Germline V lookup: CDR1 KGHDR, CDR2 SFDVKD. The CDR3 totals 12 residues. CDR3 amino acids: CATIDWYDTQYF. As DNA, the CDR3 is TGTGCCACCATTGATTGGTATGATACGCAGTATTTT.

This clonotype was observed at least ten times. The chain has TRBV7-3 and TRBJ2-3, with 7 bases lining up with TRBD1. The CDR3 has 15 amino acids. Trimming at V came to 5 bases and at J to 0 bases, leaving 5 bases not matched to a gene. Germline V gene sequence: CDR1 SGHTA, CDR2 FQGTGA. CDR3 in amino acids: CASSVGQSSTDTQYF. The CDR3 bases are TGTGCCAGCAGCGTGGGACAGTCTAGCACAGATACGCAGTATTTT.

This clonotype was found a few times. The rearrangement links TRBV12-3 or TRBV12-4 to TRBJ2-7; TRBD2 matches at 10 bases. The CDR3 totals 14 residues. V gave up 6 bases and J gave up 2 bases; unmatched junction bases: 4. The CDR3, as DNA: TGTGCCAGCAGACACAGCGGGAGGGCCTACGAGCAGTACTTC. This translates into CASRHSGRAYEQYF.

CDR3 bases: TGTGCCAGTAGTCCCCCAGTGTGGGCGGCTGGGGCCAACGTCCTGACTTTC. Encoded protein: CASSPPVWAAGANVLTF. The V call is TRBV19, the J call TRBJ2-6; D gene ambiguous. The CDR3 loop spans 17 amino acids. V was shortened by 5 bases and J by 2 bases, with 16 bases between the two germline ends. Germline V gene sequence: CDR1 LNHDA, CDR2 SQIVND (reference sequence).

This clonotype was seen many times. The chain employs TRBV28 and TRBJ1-5, with TRBD1 as a possible D gene (5 bases). Germline V gene lookup returns CDR1 MDHEN and CDR2 SYDVKM. Trimming took off 6 bases at V and 2 bases at J, with 14 bases between the two ends. The CDR3 runs to 15 residues. CDR3 amino acids: CASRSSDSGNQPQHF. The DNA of the CDR3 is TGTGCCAGCAGATCCTCTGACAGTGGCAATCAGCCCCAGCATTTT.

This clonotype was counted many times. This chain links TRBV7-2 with TRBJ2-1; TRBD2 is a possible D gene (6 bases). The CDR3 consists of 21 residues. Per the germline V gene, CDR1 is SGHTA and CDR2 is FQGNSA. The V end was cut by 1 base, the J end by 6 bases, with 31 bases between. CDR3 nucleotides: TGTGCCAGCAGCTTAGGGGGGGACCTAGCGCCACGTTCCGAGGGAGGCAATGAGCAGTTCTTC. Translating it yields CASSLGGDLAPRSEGGNEQFF.

Points on this clonotype: A much bigger clone sits one base away, suggesting this may be a read error. The CDR3, as DNA: TGTGCCGGCAGCTGGGAAGGGAACACTGAAGCTTTCTTT. As protein: CAGSWEGNTEAFF. The rearrangement joins TRBV13 to TRBJ1-1, with D hard to call. CDR1 and CDR2 (germline): PRHDT, FYEKMQ (reference sequence). The CDR3 consists of 13 residues.

This clonotype turned up a few times. V is TRBV4-1 and J is TRBJ2-1; 13 bases are a match to TRBD2. The CDR3 extends over 15 amino acids. CDR1 MGHRA and CDR2 YSYEKL come from the germline V gene. J lost 8 bases, V lost 4 bases, and 5 bases had no gene match. CDR3 protein: CASSPRTSGSDEQFF. CDR3 nucleotides: TGCGCCAGCAGCCCACGGACTAGCGGGAGCGATGAGCAGTTCTTC.

There are a few counts of this clonotype. J is TRBJ2-3 and V is TRBV20-1; D remains unclear. Germline CDR1 DFQATT, CDR2 SNEGSKA (reference sequence). V was cut by 0 bases and J by 3 bases, with 7 bases left in between. The length of the CDR3 is 13 residues. The CDR3 protein is CSARDIVTDTQYF. DNA of the CDR3: TGCAGTGCTAGAGATATAGTTACAGATACGCAGTATTTT.

V and J are TRBV27 and TRBJ1-5; D is possibly TRBD1 (6 bases). CDR1 is MNHEY, CDR2 SMNVEV, per germline (reference sequence). V shed 2 bases and J shed 4 bases, with 12 bases lying between them. CDR3 length equals 15 residues. The CDR3 DNA is TGTGCCAGCAGTTTAAATCATGGGACAAATCAGCCCCAGCATTTT. Translating gives CASSLNHGTNQPQHF.

This clonotype was counted only a few times. J is TRBJ2-7 and V is TRBV30; D gene unclear. The CDR3 runs 13 residues. The ends were cut back, 0 bases at V and 6 bases at J, with 12 bases in the middle. In germline, CDR1 is GTSNPN, CDR2 SVGIG (reference sequence). The CDR3 region has the DNA TGTGCCTGGAGTGTATTACGAGCGCGCGAGCAGTACTTC. This sequence encodes CAWSVLRAREQYF. Drawing the rest from reference TRBV30 and TRBJ2-7, the complete variable domain is SQTIHQWPATLVQPVGSPLSLECTVEGTSNPNLYWYRQAAGRGLQLLFYSVGIGQISSEVPQNLSASRPQDRQFILSSKKLLLSDSGFYLCAWSVLRAREQYFGPGTRLTVT.

As for this clonotype: Since a much larger clone is just one base distant, this may be a read error. The rearrangement uses TRBV6-1 and TRBJ1-1; D unresolved. This CDR3 is built from 13 residues. The germline CDR1 and CDR2 sequences are MNHNS and SASEGT. Trimming left V 6 bases short and J 4 bases short, with 12 bases between. DNA for the CDR3: TGTGCCAGCAGGGACGGAACCTCCACTGAAGCTTTCTTT. It encodes CASRDGTSTEAFF.

This chain uses TRBV9 with TRBJ2-7, with 10 bases identical to TRBD2. CDR1 and CDR2 (germline): SGDLS, YYNGEE. V lost 3 bases, J lost 2 bases, and 5 bases stayed unmatched. The CDR3 totals 15 residues. The CDR3, as DNA: TGTGCCAGCAGCGCCCTAGCGGGAGAAACCTACGAGCAGTACTTC. It yields the protein CASSALAGETYEQYF.

At least ten counts were recorded for this clonotype. The chain joins TRBV9 to TRBJ1-1; no clear D gene. The germline gives CDR1 SGDLS, CDR2 YYNGEE. CDR3 length equals 14 residues. The V gene lost 2 bases and the J gene lost 5 bases, with 13 bases spanning the gap. This CDR3 reads CASSVLQVGTEAFF. The CDR3 nucleotides are TGTGCCAGCAGCGTCCTTCAAGTCGGAACTGAAGCTTTCTTT. The variable domain in full, with the rest retrieved from reference TRBV9 and TRBJ1-1, is DSGVTQTPKHLITATGQRVTLRCSPRSGDLSVYWYQQSLDQGLQFLIQYYNGEERAKGNILERFSAQQFPDLHSELNLSSLELGDSALYFCASSVLQVGTEAFFGQGTRLTVV.